This entry is about one T cell receptor (beta chain). Its specific antigen is unknown. Base-call qualities are not available, and no considerably larger clone is one nucleotide away. The immunoSEQ Assay, a bias-controlled multiplex PCR, was used to amplify TCRbeta CDR3 regions from genomic DNA. The original methods were these. The number of nucleated cells in each sample was estimated from the amplification of reference gene primers within the assay. Sequence reads were collapsed and filtered to measure the absolute abundance of every unique TCRbeta CDR3 rearrangement. For each sample, productive Simpson clonality was calculated as the square root of Simpson's diversity index across productive rearrangements. The table was pulled from immuneACCESS by TCRdb, which kept in-frame rearrangements only. Such tables lose some clones; where checked, under half of the loss comes from unresolved V genes, and the rest has no known cause. The DNA gave D and trimming, while V, J and clone size come from that table. Within this sample are 200,000 to 250,000 clones, with 70% to 90% of them counted one time only. Of the sample, 2% to 3% falls within the top ten clones.

One collaborating source in Seattle enrolled patients during active infection and followed them longitudinally through the course of disease. Collaborating institutions collected whole blood in K2EDTA tubes following their own protocols. For TCRbeta analysis, collaborators shipped samples in one of three forms: frozen whole blood, isolated PBMCs, or DNA extracted from either of those sample types. This entry comes from a study of blood T cell repertoires in COVID-19 (TCRdb year 2020). The study in broad terms: The collaborator samples originated in the United States, Italy and Spain and spanned the acute and convalescent phases of COVID-19. The prospective study material was composed of cDNA or gDNA derived from T cells, B-cell-depleted T cells, or PBMCs. Subjects who had been exposed to COVID-19, were actively infected with it, or had recovered from it provided the deeply sampled blood TCRbeta repertoires that made up the dataset. The repertoires were released in a freely available public database intended as a resource for research on the immune response to SARS-CoV-2. Samples came from the ongoing ImmuneRACE study (first 160 participants) plus 1,254 subjects from 6 global collaborators. The sample metadata nearly always contained a de-identified subject ID, COVID-19 status, age in years and sex. Where available, HLA class I and class II types were obtained from metadata supplied by the sample provider rather than from assay-based typing.

Overall study results and their limits: The quantity of clinical and demographic metadata differed by source and by participant and was supplied without curation.

For CDR1 and CDR2, the germline V gene lists SGHVS and FQNEAQ. V is clipped by 3 bases and J by 11 bases, and the sequence between their germline boundaries is 11 bases long. From the cysteine through the phenylalanine, the CDR3 covers 13 amino acids. Of all the DNA, just the CDR3 is kept, 39 bases in frame from base 1. Sequencing input: peripheral blood. The chain joins TRBV7-8 to TRBJ1-6; no confident D gene assignment can be made. This clonotype was sampled from a man aged 25 to 40 with COVID-19, enrolled during active disease. The CDR3 loop reads CASSFPPRAPLHF. The sequenced DNA: TGTGCCAGCAGCTTTCCTCCGCGGGCACCCCTCCACTTT.